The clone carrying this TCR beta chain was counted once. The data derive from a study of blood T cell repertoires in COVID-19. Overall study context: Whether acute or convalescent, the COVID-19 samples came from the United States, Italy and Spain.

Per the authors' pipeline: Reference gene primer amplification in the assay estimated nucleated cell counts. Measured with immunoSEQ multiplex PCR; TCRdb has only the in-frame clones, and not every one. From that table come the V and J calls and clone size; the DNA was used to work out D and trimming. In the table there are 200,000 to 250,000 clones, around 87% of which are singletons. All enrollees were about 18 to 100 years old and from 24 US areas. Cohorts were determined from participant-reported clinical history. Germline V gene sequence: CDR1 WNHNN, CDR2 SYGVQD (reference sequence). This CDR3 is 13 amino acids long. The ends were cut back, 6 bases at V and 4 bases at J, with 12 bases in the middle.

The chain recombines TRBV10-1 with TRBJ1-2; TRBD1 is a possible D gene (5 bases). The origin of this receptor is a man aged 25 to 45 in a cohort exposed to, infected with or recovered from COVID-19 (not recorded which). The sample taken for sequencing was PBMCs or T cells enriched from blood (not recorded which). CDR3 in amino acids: CASRISRVYGYTF. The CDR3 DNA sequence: TGCGCCAGCAGGATAAGCAGGGTCTATGGCTACACCTTC.